This T cell receptor beta chain was sequenced during a study of identical twins. TCRdb used MiXCR to reprocess the 5' RACE reads, holding one entry per CDR3 protein. This table has hundreds of thousands of distinct CDR3 sequences, around an eighth appearing once. CDR3 size: 14 residues. The germline gives CDR1 MGHRA, CDR2 YSYEKL. V was trimmed by 0 bases and J by 1 base, leaving 7 bases between them. The sample was also reused in another study, on yellow fever vaccine responses in identical twins.

The material sequenced was PBMCs. The TCR was taken from a woman in her late teens or twenties in good health. V is TRBV4-1 and J is TRBJ2-7; D gene ambiguous. This CDR3 is CASSQEPRSYEQYF. CDR3 nucleotide sequence: TGCGCCAGCAGCCAAGAGCCCCGATCCTACGAGCAGTACTTC.